These 17 T cell receptor beta chains share one sample of origin, sequenced in a study of molecular identifiers for immune sequencing clone quantification (dated by TCRdb to 2016 to 2019). The library was prepared using PCR. Sequenced using an Illumina HiSeq 4000. TCRdb handled the public reads itself, with Q25 trimming in fastp and clone calling in MiXCR, and kept productive beta chains. One record per CDR3 amino acid sequence lists the most common genes and DNA. This sample gives 550,000 to 750,000 distinct CDR3 sequences in total; just under 20% of them show up just once. The top ten clones comprise about 0.9% of the sample. Input material: naive CD8+ T cells from blood, with Jurkat cell RNA spiked in. The intended sense of this specimen's cell subset or site label: FACS-sorted CD8+CD4-CCR7+CD45RA+ naive T cells. The source of these receptors is a human donor in good health. Some libraries in this study had Jurkat cell RNA spiked in.

This clonotype has ten or more counts. The chain has TRBV7-9 and TRBJ2-7; D is perhaps TRBD2 (5 bases). The CDR3 has 14 residues. V was clipped by 0 bases and J by 6 bases, with 12 bases between them. The germline gives CDR1 SEHNR, CDR2 FQNEAQ (reference sequence). In DNA, the CDR3 is TGTGCCAGCAGCTTAGCGCAGCTAGCCTCCGAGCAGTACTTC. This translates into CASSLAQLASEQYF.

The table lists this clonotype with many counts. The chain has TRBV27 and TRBJ2-1, with no clear D. The CDR3 runs 16 residues. Germline CDR1 MNHEY, CDR2 SMNVEV (reference sequence). Trimming left V 2 bases short and J 0 bases short, with 11 bases between. CDR3 protein: CASSLGPPSSYNEQFF. DNA for the CDR3: TGTGCCAGCAGTTTAGGACCTCCGAGCTCCTACAATGAGCAGTTCTTC.

The table lists this clonotype with many counts. The chain has TRBV5-6 and TRBJ1-5, with no clear D. V was cut by 4 bases and J by 3 bases, with 11 bases left in between. The germline CDR1 and CDR2 sequences are SGHDT and YYEEEE. The CDR3 is 14 residues long. The CDR3 sequence: CASSHRLVNQPQHF. CDR3 DNA sequence: TGTGCCAGCAGCCACAGACTGGTCAATCAGCCCCAGCATTTT.

This clonotype was observed at least ten times. The J gene is TRBJ2-3, the V gene TRBV6-2 or TRBV6-3; D uncertain. CDR1 is MNHEY and CDR2 is SVGEGT in the germline V gene. Trimming stripped 5 bases from V and 4 bases from J, with 16 bases between. This CDR3 has 15 amino acids. CDR3 protein: CASSMQRVGADTQYF. In DNA form, the CDR3 reads TGTGCCAGCAGTATGCAGCGAGTGGGCGCAGATACGCAGTATTTT.

This clonotype was found many times. The chain carries TRBV5-1 and TRBJ2-3; the match to TRBD2 covers 13 bases. There are 16 residues in the CDR3. V was clipped by 4 bases and J by 1 base; unmatched bases: 3. Germline assignment: CDR1 SGHRS and CDR2 YFSETQ. CDR3 coding DNA: TGCGCCAGCAGCACCGGGACTAGCGGGGGCACAGATACGCAGTATTTT. Amino acid sequence: CASSTGTSGGTDTQYF. Variable domain in full (rest from reference TRBV5-1 and TRBJ2-3): KAGVTQTPRYLIKTRGQQVTLSCSPISGHRSVSWYQQTPGQGLQFLFEYFSETQRNKGNFPGRFSGRQFSNSRSEMNVSTLELGDSALYLCASSTGTSGGTDTQYFGPGTRLTVL.

This clonotype was counted at least ten times. The chain employs TRBV7-9 and TRBJ2-2; no reliable D call. Looked up from germline, CDR1 is SEHNR and CDR2 is FQNEAQ (reference sequence). This CDR3 is 13 amino acids long. Trimming removed 1 base at V and 3 bases at J, with 3 bases between. CDR3 amino acids: CASSLEYTGELFF. The CDR3 DNA follows: TGTGCCAGCAGCTTAGAGTACACCGGGGAGCTGTTTTTT. Supplemented by reference TRBV7-9 and TRBJ2-2, the full variable domain reads DTGVSQNPRHKITKRGQNVTFRCDPISEHNRLYWYRQTLGQGPEFLTYFQNEAQLEKSRLLSDRFSAERPKGSFSTLEIQRTEQGDSAMYLCASSLEYTGELFFGEGSRLTVL.

This clonotype was found many times. J is TRBJ2-7 and V is TRBV6-5; D perhaps matches TRBD2 (5 bases). Germline assignment: CDR1 MNHEY and CDR2 SVGAGI. The V end lost 1 base, the J end lost 2 bases, and 12 bases lay between the germline ends. This CDR3 comprises 15 residues. CDR3 DNA sequence: TGTGCCAGCAGTTACTGGAGCGGAGGTACCTACGAGCAGTACTTC. Translated, it gives CASSYWSGGTYEQYF.

The chain uses TRBV5-1 and TRBJ2-7; 12 nucleotides line up with TRBD1. The V gene's germline CDR1 is SGHRS and CDR2 YFSETQ. The V segment lost 0 bases and the J segment 5 bases; nucleotides outside the gene matches: 6. The CDR3 length is 16 residues. CDR3 loop: CASSLDGTGGIDEQYF. In nucleotides, the CDR3 is TGCGCCAGCAGCTTGGACGGGACAGGGGGCATAGACGAGCAGTACTTC.

In this sample, this clonotype turned up a few times. A read error may explain this, as a much larger clone is one base away. The DNA of the CDR3 is TGCGCCAGCAGCTTGACGGCGTCCGGTGGATACGAGCGGTACTTC. Translating gives CASSLTASGGYERYF. The chain employs TRBV5-1 and TRBJ2-7; D remains ambiguous. CDR3 length equals 15 residues. Germline V lookup: CDR1 SGHRS, CDR2 YFSETQ. The whole variable domain, remainder taken from reference TRBV5-1 and TRBJ2-7, is KAGVTQTPRYLIKTRGQQVTLSCSPISGHRSVSWYQQTPGQGLQFLFEYFSETQRNKGNFPGRFSGRQFSNSRSEMNVSTLELGDSALYLCASSLTASGGYERYFGPGTRLTVT.

This clonotype was observed a handful of times. The rearrangement uses TRBV27 and TRBJ2-7, with D unresolved. V was shortened by 3 bases and J by 4 bases, with 13 bases between the two germline ends. The CDR3 is 14 residues long. Germline V gene data show CDR1 as MNHEY and CDR2 as SMNVEV (reference sequence). CDR3 amino acids: CASSLDGRNYEQYF. DNA for the CDR3: TGTGCCAGCAGTTTGGACGGGCGTAATTACGAGCAGTACTTC.

This clonotype appeared many times. This chain joins TRBV9 and TRBJ2-1; D call uncertain. The CDR3 has 14 residues. Trimming pared 4 bases from V and 4 bases from J, leaving 12 bases between. Per germline, CDR1 SGDLS and CDR2 YYNGEE. The CDR3 spells CASSQTDRYNEQFF. The CDR3 DNA reads TGTGCCAGCAGCCAGACTGACCGTTACAATGAGCAGTTCTTC.

With regard to this clonotype: A read error is possible here, since a much larger clone lies one base away. This rearrangement joins TRBV2 to TRBJ1-1; D call uncertain. This CDR3 region has 14 residues. The germline V gene encodes CDR1 SNHLY and CDR2 FYNNEI. As DNA, the CDR3 is TGTGCCAGCAGTGAAGCGCGCCTGAACACTGGAGCTTTCTTT. Translating it yields CASSEARLNTGAFF.

This clonotype showed up many times. This rearrangement joins TRBV14 to TRBJ2-5; 10 bases map to TRBD1. The V gene's germline CDR1 is SGHDN and CDR2 FVKESK. The CDR3 length is 18 residues. V shed 5 bases and J 0 bases; nucleotides not matched to a gene: 12. DNA for the CDR3: TGTGCCAGCAGCAACTTGCCCCCGGGACAGGGGTACCAAGAGACCCAGTACTTC. Translation: CASSNLPPGQGYQETQYF.

The sample holds many counts of this clonotype. J is TRBJ2-1 and V is TRBV6-5; the match to TRBD2 covers 12 bases. V shed 5 bases, J shed 4 bases, and the junction held 6 bases outside the gene matches. The germline gives CDR1 MNHEY, CDR2 SVGAGI. The CDR3 contains 16 residues. CDR3 sequence reads: CASSTLAGGYYNEQFF. In DNA, the CDR3 is TGTGCCAGCAGTACCCTAGCGGGAGGGTATTACAATGAGCAGTTCTTC.

This clonotype was observed at least ten times. The V call is TRBV12-3 or TRBV12-4, the J call TRBJ1-3; D not resolved. Trimming pared 7 bases from V and 0 bases from J, leaving 13 bases between. This CDR3 has 15 residues. The DNA for the CDR3 is TGTGCCAGCACTAAGGATTCGAACTCTGGAAACACCATATATTTT. This codes for CASTKDSNSGNTIYF.

In this sample, this clonotype turned up a few times. A much larger clone differs from this one at a single base, so this may be a read error. The chain joins TRBV19 to TRBJ2-7; tentative D call: TRBD1 (5 bases). Germline loops: CDR1 LNHDA, CDR2 SQIVND (reference sequence). The CDR3 runs to 13 residues. Trimming stripped 10 bases from V and 3 bases from J, with 16 bases between. The CDR3: CATSWGASYEQYF. DNA of the CDR3: TGTGCCACGAGCTGGGGCGCCAGCTACGAGCAGTACTTC.

About this clonotype: A read error may be the cause here, since a much bigger clone is one base away. The chain recombines TRBV5-1 with TRBJ2-7, with D tentatively TRBD2 (5 bases). The CDR3 sequence is 15 residues long. The V and J ends lost 0 bases and 3 bases respectively, with 13 bases between them. Per germline, CDR1 SGHRS and CDR2 YFSETQ. For the CDR3, the DNA is TGCGCCAGCAGCTTGGAGCGACTAACTTACTACGAGCAGTACTTC. Translated, it gives CASSLERLTYYEQYF.